This passage covers 17 T cell receptor beta chains from one sample sequenced in a study of post-analysis software for immune sequencing data. Overall study findings and caveats: TRBV5-6, TRBV5-1 and TRBV20-1 were among four to six TRBV segments more frequent in patients than controls.

Incorporated into the TCR beta cDNA libraries were unique molecular identifiers, which served to reduce PCR and sequencing biases. TCRdb independently ran MiXCR on the PCR reads; one entry per CDR3 protein. This sample has hundreds of thousands of distinct CDR3 sequences, with roughly 27% found just once. The antigens these receptors bind are not known. Sequencing input: blood. Source of these receptors: a girl aged 10 to 17 with multiple sclerosis.

This clonotype has more than one count but fewer than ten. V gene TRBV5-1 combines with J gene TRBJ2-3; D is tentatively TRBD1 or TRBD2 (5 bases each). The germline V and J ends were trimmed by 0 bases and 8 bases, with 10 bases remaining between them. This CDR3 comprises 13 residues. Per the germline V gene, CDR1 is SGHRS and CDR2 is YFSETQ. In DNA, the CDR3 is TGCGCCAGCAGCTTGGCTGGGGCGGGTACGCAGTATTTT. Translated: CASSLAGAGTQYF.

This clonotype was recorded a few times. The genes are TRBV7-2 and TRBJ2-5, with 10 bases that match TRBD1. V lost 0 bases to trimming and J lost 4 bases; unmatched junction nucleotides: 5. This CDR3 contains 16 residues. The germline V gene encodes CDR1 SGHTA and CDR2 FQGNSA. The DNA for the CDR3 is TGTGCCAGCAGCTTAGCGATAGGACAGGGGGGAGAGACCCAGTACTTC. This encodes CASSLAIGQGGETQYF.

This clonotype came up a few times. This chain connects TRBV6-5 to TRBJ1-2, with 8 bases lining up with TRBD1. Unmatched junction bases numbered 14, after V lost 4 bases and J lost 4 bases. Germline V gives CDR1 MNHEY, CDR2 SVGAGI. The CDR3 sequence is 17 residues long. The CDR3 sequence: CASSSFPETDRAYGYTF. The CDR3 DNA is TGTGCCAGCAGTTCCTTCCCCGAAACGGACAGGGCCTATGGCTACACCTTC.

This clonotype was recorded a few times. The chain uses TRBV12-3 or TRBV12-4 and TRBJ2-5; 14 bases fit TRBD2. The V gene end was trimmed by 5 bases and the J gene end by 1 base; junction bases not matched to a gene: 6. This CDR3 spans 17 amino acids. This chain's CDR3 is CASSTGLAGGLQETQYF. The CDR3 DNA reads TGTGCCAGCAGTACCGGACTAGCGGGGGGCCTCCAAGAGACCCAGTACTTC.

The V and J genes are TRBV29-1 and TRBJ2-1; D might be TRBD1 (5 bases). The length of the CDR3 is 14 residues. Germline-derived CDR1 and CDR2 are SQVTM and ANQGSEA. The germline V and J ends were trimmed by 6 bases and 6 bases, with 18 bases remaining between them. DNA of the CDR3: TGCAGCGTAACAGGTTCCGGCGGCATCAATGAGCAGTTCTTC. Its translation is CSVTGSGGINEQFF.

The sample holds a few counts of this clonotype. This chain uses TRBV7-2 with TRBJ2-3; D may be TRBD2 (5 bases). Germline lookup yields CDR1 SGHTA and CDR2 FQGNSA. V shed 0 bases and J shed 11 bases, with 9 bases lying between them. The CDR3 has 12 amino acids. As DNA, the CDR3 is TGTGCCAGCAGCTTAGCGTCGGGAAGGCAGTATTTT. This encodes CASSLASGRQYF.

Note on this clonotype: One end of the junction varies from germline; a read error may be responsible. CDR3 in amino acids: CAGSPDGFSYEQYF. DNA for the CDR3: TGTGCCGGCAGCCCAGACGGGTTCTCCTACGAGCAGTACTTC. The rearrangement links TRBV7-2 to TRBJ2-7; no clear D gene. The CDR3 sequence is 14 residues long. Per the germline V gene, CDR1 is SGHTA and CDR2 is FQGNSA.

CDR3 amino acids: CASSPDRGRNTEAFF. The CDR3, as DNA: TGTGCCAGCAGCCCTGACAGGGGGCGGAACACTGAAGCTTTCTTT. The chain couples TRBV7-2 to TRBJ1-1; TRBD1 matches 10 bases. The CDR3 sequence is 15 residues long. J was trimmed by 1 base and V by 5 bases; bases with no gene match: 4. Per germline, CDR1 SGHTA and CDR2 FQGNSA.

The rearrangement uses TRBV28 and TRBJ2-4; perhaps TRBD2 as D (5 bases). Trimming stripped 10 bases from V and 6 bases from J, with 10 bases between. Germline lookup yields CDR1 MDHEN and CDR2 SYDVKM. The CDR3 extends over 11 amino acids. CDR3 bases: TGTGCCACGGGATTGACAAACATTCAGTACTTC. Amino acid sequence: CATGLTNIQYF.

The CDR3 region is CASSLSGLANVLTF. The DNA for the CDR3 is TGTGCCAGCAGTTTATCTGGGTTGGCCAACGTCCTGACTTTC. This chain connects TRBV27 to TRBJ2-6; unclear D gene. This CDR3 comprises 14 residues. Trimming took off 0 bases at V and 6 bases at J, with 6 bases between the two ends. CDR1 and CDR2 from the germline V gene are MNHEY and SMNVEV (reference sequence).

In this sample, this clonotype turned up a few times. J is TRBJ2-4 and V is TRBV6-2 or TRBV6-3, with D perhaps assigned TRBD1 or TRBD2 (5 bases each). CDR3 size: 16 residues. Germline CDR1 MNHEY, CDR2 SVGEGT. Trimming left V 6 bases short and J 12 bases short, with 27 bases between. Here the CDR3 reads CASSRDANYPTRTQYF. CDR3 DNA sequence: TGTGCCAGCAGCAGGGACGCCAATTACCCGACCCGCACTCAGTACTTC.

J is TRBJ2-1 and V is TRBV5-1; 8 bases line up with TRBD1. This CDR3 has 15 residues. CDR1 is SGHRS and CDR2 is YFSETQ in the germline V gene. V was clipped by 4 bases and J by 8 bases; unmatched bases: 11. The CDR3 bases are TGCGCCAGCAGCCTCGGACAGGGTTTTCTCGATGAGCAGTTCTTC. This encodes CASSLGQGFLDEQFF.

This clonotype was recorded a few times. The V call is TRBV7-2, the J call TRBJ2-3; 10 nucleotides agree with TRBD2. The germline V gene has CDR1 SGHTA and CDR2 FQGNSA. J lost 5 bases, V lost 5 bases, and 4 bases had no gene match. This CDR3 spans 14 amino acids. CDR3 coding DNA: TGTGCCAGCAGCGCGCTAGCGGGGGTAGATACGCAGTATTTT. The encoded protein is CASSALAGVDTQYF. Looking up the rest from reference TRBV7-2 and TRBJ2-3 gives the full variable domain: GAGVSQSPSNKVTEKGKDVELRCDPISGHTALYWYRQSLGQGLEFLIYFQGNSAPDKSGLPSDRFSAERTGGSVSTLTIQRTQQEDSAVYLCASSALAGVDTQYFGPGTRLTVL.

This chain's CDR3 is CASSSQGTVNSPLHF. The DNA of the CDR3 is TGTGCCAGCAGCTCCCAAGGGACAGTTAATTCACCCCTCCACTTT. V usage is TRBV9 and J usage is TRBJ1-6; 7 bases map to TRBD1. Per germline, CDR1 SGDLS and CDR2 YYNGEE. V shed 4 bases and J 6 bases; nucleotides not matched to a gene: 7. CDR3 size: 15 residues.

This chain connects TRBV7-9 to TRBJ2-1; 11 positions match TRBD2. CDR1 and CDR2 (germline): SEHNR, FQNEAQ (reference sequence). This CDR3 has 16 amino acids. With V trimmed by 6 bases and J by 7 bases, 11 bases remained unmatched. The CDR3 nucleotides read TGTGCCAGCAGTCAGGGGGCGGGACTAGCGGCGAATGAGCAGTTCTTC. This sequence encodes CASSQGAGLAANEQFF.

This chain connects TRBV20-1 to TRBJ1-4; D is undetermined. Germline V gene sequence: CDR1 DFQATT, CDR2 SNEGSKA (reference sequence). V was shortened by 0 bases and J by 8 bases, with 7 bases between the two germline ends. The CDR3 has 12 residues. The CDR3 DNA sequence: TGCAGTGCTAGAGATCGGACGGAAAAACTGTTTTTT. Residues: CSARDRTEKLFF.

This clonotype appeared many times. This chain joins TRBV4-3 and TRBJ2-7; TRBD2 aligns across 12 bases. The CDR3 runs to 17 residues. Per germline, CDR1 LGHNA and CDR2 YSLEER. With V trimmed by 4 bases and J by 0 bases, 7 bases remained unmatched. In DNA form, the CDR3 reads TGCGCCAGCAGCCGGGGACGGACTAGCGGGGCCTCCTACGAGCAGTACTTC. As protein: CASSRGRTSGASYEQYF.